The clone carrying this T cell receptor beta chain was detected once. While infection was still active, Seattle patients were enrolled and then followed longitudinally. This record comes from a study of blood T cell repertoires in COVID-19. Study as a whole: Sites across the United States, Italy and Spain contributed samples from acute and convalescent COVID-19. T cells, B-cell-depleted T cells, or PBMCs supplied cDNA or gDNA.

The CDR3 is 14 residues long. CDR1 MNHEY and CDR2 SVGEGT come from the germline V gene. J was trimmed by 0 bases and V by 4 bases; bases with no gene match: 2. As originally analysed: The authors estimated nucleated cell counts from reference gene primer amplification. Data came from immunoSEQ multiplex PCR; TCRdb stores just in-frame clones and leaves some out. V and J calls plus clone size are reproduced from that table; the DNA served to infer D and trimming. This sample carries 200,000 to 250,000 clones, roughly 90% of them seen once, and the ten largest clones take around 0.84%. This TCR was sampled from a man between 60 and 75 years old with COVID-19, enrolled during active disease. The rearrangement uses TRBV6-2 or TRBV6-3 and TRBJ1-1; 7 bases match TRBD1. Sequencing was carried out using peripheral blood. The CDR3 bases are TGTGCCAGCAGTTTAGGGGGCATGAACACTGAAGCTTTCTTT. Its translation is CASSLGGMNTEAFF.